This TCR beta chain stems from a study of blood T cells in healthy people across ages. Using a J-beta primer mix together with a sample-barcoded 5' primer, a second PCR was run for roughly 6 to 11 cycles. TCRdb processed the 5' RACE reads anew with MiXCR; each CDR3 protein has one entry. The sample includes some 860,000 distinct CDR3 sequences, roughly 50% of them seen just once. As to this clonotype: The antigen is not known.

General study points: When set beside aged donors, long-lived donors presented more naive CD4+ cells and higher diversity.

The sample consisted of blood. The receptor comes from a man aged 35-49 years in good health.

In DNA form, the CDR3 reads TGTGCCAGCAGCGGAGGGACAGGATTAGACGGGAAGTACTTC. Its translation: CASSGGTGLDGKYF. The gene calls are TRBV9 and TRBJ2-4, with 8 bases matching TRBD1. Trimming cost V 3 bases and J 14 bases; bases outside gene matches: 13. Germline CDR1 and CDR2: SGDLS and YYNGEE. The CDR3 sequence is 14 residues long.